The clone carrying this T cell receptor (beta chain) was observed at least ten times. Its antigen is still unknown. The sequenced fragment ends 3 residues before the CDR3 boundary, so the rest is inferred from the germline J gene. This record comes from a study of T cell clonality in common variable immunodeficiency. Whole-study results and caveats: Repertoire-complication correlations in CVID were limited by patient heterogeneity. TCRbeta clonality was increased in CVID versus healthy controls. In common variable immunodeficiency, TCR beta chains reportedly carried fewer deletions and N-nucleotide insertions.

TCRdb's copy holds only in-frame clones and misses some; the assay was immunoSEQ multiplex PCR. Reported are about 55,000 clones, none seen only once; the ten largest carry about 0.85%. The CDR3 is 15 amino acids. CDR1 is MRHNA, CDR2 SNTAGT, per germline. V was pared by 4 bases and J by 0 bases, with 11 bases between. Patients and controls were mostly of Caucasian heritage. The receptor's source is a person aged 18 to 75 in good health. The chain links TRBV6-4 to TRBJ2-3; tentative D call: TRBD2 (6 bases). The sample taken for sequencing was peripheral blood mononuclear cells. The CDR3 DNA, read in part, is TGTGCCAGCAGTGTAACAAGCGGGAGCACAGATACG. Translated: CASSVTSGSTDT. In full, the CDR3 reads CASSVTSGSTDTQYF.